The 25 T cell receptor beta chains reported below all come from one sample, sequenced in a study of T cell responses to AZD1222 COVID-19 vaccine. Sequenced by immunoSEQ multiplex PCR; TCRdb stores in-frame clones only, minus some. The sample holds about 100,000 clones; roughly nine tenths are singletons and the top ten take approximately 5.1%. The material sequenced was peripheral blood, taken on day 0 of AZD1222 vaccination. The receptors stem from an adult in good health.

The chain couples TRBV2 to TRBJ2-5; weak D call: TRBD1 (6 bases). The germline V gene encodes CDR1 SNHLY and CDR2 FYNNEI. V lost 5 bases and J lost 7, with 14 bases in between. The CDR3 has 13 amino acids. In DNA form, the CDR3 reads TGTGCCAGCAGTTTTGGGGGCGATGGGACCCAGTACTTC. The encoded protein is CASSFGGDGTQYF.

This clone appeared a few times. The V and J genes are TRBV7-9 and TRBJ2-3; TRBD2 matches 7 bases. In germline, CDR1 is SEHNR, CDR2 FQNEAQ (reference sequence). With 2 bases clipped from V and 4 bases from J, the junction kept 12 bases outside the gene matches. The CDR3 consists of 17 residues. CDR3 nucleotide sequence: TGTGCCAGCAGCTTATGGCCCTCGGGGCTAGCGGCAGATACGCAGTATTTT. Translated: CASSLWPSGLAADTQYF.

This chain connects TRBV27 to TRBJ2-7, with no clear D. V was cut by 2 bases and J by 7 bases, with 18 bases left in between. CDR1 and CDR2 from the germline V gene are MNHEY and SMNVEV (reference sequence). The CDR3 is 15 residues long. The CDR3 spells CASSLGFSREEEQYF. DNA of the CDR3: TGTGCCAGCAGTTTAGGTTTTTCTAGAGAAGAAGAGCAGTACTTC.

The chain has TRBV4-1 and TRBJ1-2, with no clear D. Trimming left V 1 base short and J 1 base short, with 7 bases between. Germline values: CDR1 MGHRA, CDR2 YSYEKL. This CDR3 has 14 residues. CDR3 sequence (DNA): TGCGCCAGCAGCCAAGTGGGAGTTAACTATGGCTACACCTTC. It specifies CASSQVGVNYGYTF.

The V and J genes are TRBV5-1 and TRBJ2-2; possibly TRBD2 for D (6 bases). Germline V gene sequence: CDR1 SGHRS, CDR2 YFSETQ. This CDR3 comprises 19 residues. Trimming removed 0 bases at V and 0 bases at J, with 18 bases between. The CDR3 spells CASSLALKAEGSNTGELFF. CDR3 DNA: TGCGCCAGCAGCTTGGCCCTTAAGGCGGAGGGCTCGAACACCGGGGAGCTGTTTTTT.

This clone was seen a few times. The chain joins TRBV5-4 to TRBJ1-1; the match to TRBD1 covers 7 bases. The V segment lost 0 bases and the J segment 4 bases; nucleotides outside the gene matches: 9. Per the germline V gene, CDR1 is SGHNT and CDR2 is YYREEE (reference sequence). The CDR3 runs 16 residues. CDR3 sequence reads: CASSLGSNTGVTEAFF. CDR3 in DNA: TGTGCCAGCAGCTTGGGGTCTAATACAGGGGTCACTGAAGCTTTCTTT.

The CDR3 DNA is TGTGCCATTGGACAGGCGAACTCTGGGGCCAACGTCCTGACTTTC. It specifies CAIGQANSGANVLTF. The chain combines TRBV6-5 with TRBJ2-6, with TRBD1 matching over 7 bases. Losses at the gene ends were 10 bases for V and 0 bases for J; bases not matched to a gene: 6. In germline, CDR1 is MNHEY, CDR2 SVGAGI. The CDR3 runs 15 residues.

This chain joins TRBV12-3 or TRBV12-4 and TRBJ2-7, with 8 positions matching TRBD1. The CDR3 length is 13 residues. V was clipped by 4 bases and J by 5 bases; unmatched bases: 4. This CDR3 is CASSSPGGHEQYF. The CDR3 nucleotides are TGTGCCAGCAGTTCCCCAGGGGGCCACGAGCAGTACTTC.

This clone was detected only once. The genes are TRBV29-1 and TRBJ1-1; D call uncertain. V was shortened by 2 bases and J by 1 base, with 11 bases between the two germline ends. The length of the CDR3 is 14 residues. Looked up from germline, CDR1 is SQVTM and CDR2 is ANQGSEA. This CDR3 is CSVESPVENTEAFF. The CDR3, as DNA: TGCAGCGTTGAAAGTCCGGTCGAGAACACTGAAGCTTTCTTT.

The chain couples TRBV7-8 to TRBJ1-2, with a weak D call TRBD1 (6 bases). The V end was cut by 5 bases, the J end by 7 bases, with 20 bases between. The CDR3 loop spans 15 amino acids. The germline V gene has CDR1 SGHVS and CDR2 FQNEAQ. CDR3 DNA: TGTGCCAGCAGCAACAAGGGGGGAGGTGGTGGTGGCTACACCTTC. Translation gives CASSNKGGGGGGYTF.

V usage is TRBV3-1 (or the pseudogene TRBV3-2) and J usage is TRBJ1-3; D ambiguous. The CDR3 has 14 residues. Germline assignment: CDR1 LGHDT and CDR2 YNNKEL (reference sequence). V was clipped by 4 bases and J by 0 bases, with 7 bases between them. CDR3 amino acids: CASSLDLSGNTIYF. In nucleotides, the CDR3 is TGTGCCAGCAGCCTGGACCTCTCTGGAAACACCATATATTTT.

J is TRBJ2-7 and V is TRBV5-8; possible D gene TRBD2, 6 bases. The germline V gene encodes CDR1 SGHTS and CDR2 YDEGEE. The CDR3 has 15 residues. Trimming took 4 bases from V and 3 from J, leaving 17 bases between them. The CDR3 reads CASSKTRDSIYEQYF. The CDR3, as DNA: TGTGCCAGCAGCAAAACAAGGGACTCCATCTACGAGCAGTACTTC.

The gene calls are TRBV19 and TRBJ2-1; 13 nucleotides match TRBD2. Germline V gives CDR1 LNHDA, CDR2 SQIVND (reference sequence). The CDR3 covers 20 residues. V shed 4 bases and J 4 bases; nucleotides not matched to a gene: 16. The CDR3 sequence: CASSRRLAGGPRGVYNEQFF. The DNA of the CDR3 is TGTGCCAGTAGTAGAAGACTAGCGGGAGGCCCGAGGGGGGTTTACAATGAGCAGTTCTTC. The variable domain in full, completed from reference TRBV19 and TRBJ2-1, reads DGGITQSPKYLFRKEGQNVTLSCEQNLNHDAMYWYRQDPGQGLRLIYYSQIVNDFQKGDIAEGYSVSREKKESFPLTVTSAQKNPTAFYLCASSRRLAGGPRGVYNEQFFGPGTRLTVL.

The chain employs TRBV7-8 and TRBJ2-7; TRBD2 agrees at 11 bases. V shed 5 bases and J 7 bases; nucleotides not matched to a gene: 7. Germline V gene sequence: CDR1 SGHVS, CDR2 FQNEAQ. The CDR3 is 14 residues long. The CDR3 loop reads CASSELAGVGEQYF. The DNA of the CDR3 is TGTGCCAGCAGCGAACTAGCGGGAGTAGGTGAGCAGTACTTC.

This chain joins TRBV20-1 and TRBJ1-2, with D hard to call. The V end lost 3 bases, the J end lost 8 bases, and 10 bases lay between the germline ends. Germline V gene lookup returns CDR1 DFQATT and CDR2 SNEGSKA (reference sequence). This CDR3 region has 11 residues. The CDR3 DNA sequence: TGCAGTGCTAGTTCCCCGAAGGGCTACACCTTC. This codes for CSASSPKGYTF.

The chain carries TRBV29-1 and TRBJ1-2; TRBD1 agrees at 9 bases. V lost 8 bases to trimming and J lost 7 bases; unmatched junction nucleotides: 11. Per germline, CDR1 SQVTM and CDR2 ANQGSEA. The CDR3 sequence is 13 residues long. Written as DNA, the CDR3 is TGCAGCTCCCCGACAGGGGGAATGGGTGGCTACACCTTC. This sequence encodes CSSPTGGMGGYTF.

The chain has TRBV5-1 and TRBJ2-7; 13 nucleotides match TRBD2. Germline values: CDR1 SGHRS, CDR2 YFSETQ. The CDR3 extends over 16 amino acids. With 4 bases clipped from V and 0 bases from J, the junction kept 4 bases outside the gene matches. CDR3 nucleotide sequence: TGCGCCAGCAGCGACAGACTAGCGGGGGGCTCCTACGAGCAGTACTTC. It is translated as CASSDRLAGGSYEQYF.

The genes are TRBV28 and TRBJ1-2; 7 nucleotides agree with TRBD1. Germline CDR1 and CDR2: MDHEN and SYDVKM. The CDR3 has 14 residues. V gave up 0 bases and J gave up 7 bases; unmatched junction bases: 5. CDR3 protein: CASSLWDRSLGYTF. CDR3 nucleotides: TGTGCCAGCAGTTTATGGGACAGGTCTCTTGGCTACACCTTC.

The chain carries TRBV6-2 or TRBV6-3 and TRBJ1-5, with TRBD1 matching 12 bases. Germline V gene sequence: CDR1 MNHEY, CDR2 SVGEGT. V lost 0 bases to trimming and J lost 0 bases; unmatched junction nucleotides: 9. There are 20 residues in the CDR3. CDR3 sequence reads: CASSYSSTGTGGFSNQPQHF. In DNA, the CDR3 is TGTGCCAGCAGTTACTCTAGTACCGGGACAGGGGGCTTTAGCAATCAGCCCCAGCATTTT.

The CDR3: CASSPSYRDSPLHF. Written as DNA, the CDR3 is TGTGCCAGCTCACCGAGTTACAGGGATTCACCCCTCCACTTT. This rearrangement joins TRBV18 to TRBJ1-6; D is perhaps TRBD1 (6 bases). Trimming took 3 bases from V and 8 from J, leaving 11 bases between them. In germline, CDR1 is KGHSH, CDR2 LQKENI. The CDR3 loop spans 14 amino acids.

The CDR3: CASSLAGAGSYNSPLHF. The CDR3 DNA sequence: TGTGCCAGCAGCTTAGCGGGGGCGGGCTCCTATAATTCACCCCTCCACTTT. The V and J genes are TRBV7-9 and TRBJ1-6; a weak D match, TRBD1 (6 bases). The germline CDR1 and CDR2 sequences are SEHNR and FQNEAQ (reference sequence). V lost 0 bases to trimming and J lost 0 bases, with 9 bases between them. This CDR3 is built from 17 residues.

The chain uses TRBV27 and TRBJ2-1; 13 bases align to TRBD2. There are 16 residues in the CDR3. The V segment lost 8 bases and the J segment 8 bases; nucleotides outside the gene matches: 12. Germline-derived CDR1 and CDR2 are MNHEY and SMNVEV (reference sequence). This CDR3 reads CASRRTSGSSWDEQFF. In DNA, the CDR3 is TGTGCCAGCCGGAGGACTAGCGGGAGTTCTTGGGATGAGCAGTTCTTC.

The CDR3 sequence is CSVEQINRGYTF. In DNA, the CDR3 is TGCAGCGTTGAACAGATAAACAGAGGCTACACCTTC. This chain uses TRBV29-1 with TRBJ1-2, with unresolved D. Trimming cost V 2 bases and J 8 bases, with 12 bases left between them. In germline, CDR1 is SQVTM, CDR2 ANQGSEA. The CDR3 runs 12 residues.

V usage is TRBV4-2 and J usage is TRBJ1-1; no firm D call. Germline V gene lookup returns CDR1 LGHNA and CDR2 YNFKEQ. The CDR3 sequence is 12 residues long. V dropped 4 bases and J dropped 6 bases, with 9 bases sitting between them. CDR3 sequence reads: CASSRGGPEAFF. The DNA of the CDR3 is TGTGCCAGCAGCCGAGGAGGCCCTGAAGCTTTCTTT.

A few counts support this clone. The rearrangement uses TRBV29-1 and TRBJ2-2; possible D gene TRBD1, 6 bases. This CDR3 comprises 15 residues. Germline V CDR1 and CDR2: SQVTM, ANQGSEA. V dropped 4 bases and J dropped 5 bases, with 17 bases sitting between them. In DNA, the CDR3 is TGCAGCGTTGGACAGGTCCATGGTCCTACCGGGGAGCTGTTTTTT. Protein sequence: CSVGQVHGPTGELFF.